This entry lists 8 T cell receptor beta chains sequenced from one sample in a study of shared clonotypes between healthy human individuals. The method was immunoSEQ multiplex PCR; TCRdb's version includes in-frame clones alone and lacks a portion of them. The table shows about 2.4 million clones, with roughly 93% occurring only once. Sequencing was performed on naive CD4+ T cells from PBMCs. The subset was: CD45RA+ positively selected. These receptors originate from a man younger than 30 in good health. Some clones in this sample may be carry-over from other donors' samples.

The chain has TRBV29-1 and TRBJ2-2; D gene uncertain. The V and J ends lost 4 bases and 8 bases respectively, with 11 bases between them. There are 12 residues in the CDR3. Germline CDR1 is SQVTM and CDR2 is ANQGSEA. The CDR3, as DNA: TGCAGCGTTGTACGCCGCCATGGGGAGCTGTTTTTT. This encodes CSVVRRHGELFF.

The chain employs TRBV5-1 and TRBJ2-7; D is uncertain. V was trimmed by 0 bases and J by 3 bases, leaving 10 bases between them. Germline values: CDR1 SGHRS, CDR2 YFSETQ. This CDR3 spans 14 amino acids. CDR3 nucleotides: TGCGCCAGCAGCTTGGAACCAGTGAACTACGAGCAGTACTTC. Amino acid sequence: CASSLEPVNYEQYF.

This chain links TRBV7-2 with TRBJ1-4; D is perhaps TRBD1 (6 bases). Looked up from germline, CDR1 is SGHTA and CDR2 is FQGNSA. Trimming took 5 bases from V and 8 from J, leaving 12 bases between them. This CDR3 is 13 amino acids long. The CDR3 region is CASSPRTVEKLFF. CDR3 nucleotides: TGTGCCAGCAGCCCACGGACAGTCGAAAAACTGTTTTTT.

The J gene is TRBJ2-3, the V gene TRBV7-3; 12 bases are a match to TRBD2. The CDR3 is 16 amino acids. Germline CDR1 reads SGHTA; CDR2 reads FQGTGA. Trimming cost V 3 bases and J 6 bases; bases outside gene matches: 7. The CDR3 loop is CASSFLAGGPSDTQYF. Here the CDR3 DNA reads TGTGCCAGCAGCTTCCTAGCGGGAGGGCCATCTGATACGCAGTATTTT.

The genes are TRBV28 and TRBJ2-5, with D possibly being TRBD1 (6 bases). Germline values: CDR1 MDHEN, CDR2 SYDVKM. The CDR3 is 17 residues long. V lost 1 base and J 0 bases, leaving 15 bases between the germline ends. DNA for the CDR3: TGTGCCAGCAGTTTATTCGGCAGGGGCCCCTACCAAGAGACCCAGTACTTC. It translates to CASSLFGRGPYQETQYF.

The chain employs TRBV21-1 and TRBJ2-7; the D call TRBD2 from the table was never checked on the DNA. TRBV21-1 constitutes a pseudogene. The CDR3 is made up of 15 amino acids. In DNA form, the CDR3 reads TGTGCCAGCAGCAAAGTAGAGACTAGCGGAAACGAGCAGTACTTC. Its protein product is CASSKVETSGNEQYF.

The chain uses TRBV9 and TRBJ2-3, with 8 bases aligning to TRBD1. The CDR3 sequence is 15 residues long. Germline lookup yields CDR1 SGDLS and CDR2 YYNGEE. The V and J ends lost 3 bases and 1 base, in that order; junction bases with no gene match: 4. In DNA, the CDR3 is TGTGCCAGCAGCGCCGCAGGGGGCCGCACAGATACGCAGTATTTT. As protein: CASSAAGGRTDTQYF.

The chain couples TRBV7-8 to TRBJ1-6; no clear D gene. Trimming took 1 base from V and 5 from J, leaving 15 bases between them. Germline CDR1 reads SGHVS; CDR2 reads FQNEAQ. This CDR3 comprises 17 residues. Here the CDR3 DNA reads TGTGCCAGCAGCTTAGGTCGCACACGGGGAGATAATTCACCCCTCCACTTT. Translating it yields CASSLGRTRGDNSPLHF.